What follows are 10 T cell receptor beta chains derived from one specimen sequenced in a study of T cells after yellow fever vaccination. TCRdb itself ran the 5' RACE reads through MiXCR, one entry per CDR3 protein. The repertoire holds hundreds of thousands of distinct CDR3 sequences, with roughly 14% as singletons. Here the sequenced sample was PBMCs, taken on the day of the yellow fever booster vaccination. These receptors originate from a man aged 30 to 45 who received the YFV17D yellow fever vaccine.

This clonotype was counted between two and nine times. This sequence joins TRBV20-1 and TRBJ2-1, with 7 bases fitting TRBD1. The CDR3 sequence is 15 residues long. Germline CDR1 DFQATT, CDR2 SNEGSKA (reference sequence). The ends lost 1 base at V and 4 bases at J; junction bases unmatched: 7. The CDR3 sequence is CSARGTGTEYNEQFF. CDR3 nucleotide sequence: TGCAGTGCTAGAGGGACAGGCACAGAATACAATGAGCAGTTCTTC.

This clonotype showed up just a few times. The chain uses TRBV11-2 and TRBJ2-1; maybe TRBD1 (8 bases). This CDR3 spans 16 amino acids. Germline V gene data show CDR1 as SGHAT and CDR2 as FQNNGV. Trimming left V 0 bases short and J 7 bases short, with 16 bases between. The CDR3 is CASSLDHRGGVNEQFF. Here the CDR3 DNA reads TGTGCCAGCAGCTTAGATCACAGGGGGGGAGTAAATGAGCAGTTCTTC.

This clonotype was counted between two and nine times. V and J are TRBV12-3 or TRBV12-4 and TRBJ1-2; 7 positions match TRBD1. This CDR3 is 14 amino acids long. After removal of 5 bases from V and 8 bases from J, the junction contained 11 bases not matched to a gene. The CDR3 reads CASSRTGAVGGYTF. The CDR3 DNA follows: TGTGCCAGCAGTAGGACAGGTGCAGTTGGGGGCTACACCTTC.

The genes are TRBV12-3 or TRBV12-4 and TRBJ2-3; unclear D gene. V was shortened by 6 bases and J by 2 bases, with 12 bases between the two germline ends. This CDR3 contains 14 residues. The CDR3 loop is CASSRHGFTDTQYF. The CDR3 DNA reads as TGTGCCAGCAGCCGGCATGGCTTCACAGATACGCAGTATTTT.

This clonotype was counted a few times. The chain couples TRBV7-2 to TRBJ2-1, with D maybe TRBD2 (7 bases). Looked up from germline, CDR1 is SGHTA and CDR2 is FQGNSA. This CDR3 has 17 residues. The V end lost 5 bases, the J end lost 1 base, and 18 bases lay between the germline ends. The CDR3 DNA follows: TGTGCCAGCAGCCCAACAAGGGGGAGGGGGTCCTACAATGAGCAGTTCTTC. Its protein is CASSPTRGRGSYNEQFF.

CDR3 loop: CASGVSRQSQNQPQHF. DNA of the CDR3: TGTGCCAGCGGCGTGTCCCGACAGAGCCAAAATCAGCCCCAGCATTTT. This chain uses TRBV6-1 with TRBJ1-5, with D perhaps matching TRBD1 (5 bases). Germline V gene sequence: CDR1 MNHNS, CDR2 SASEGT. Trimming cost V 8 bases and J 4 bases, with 21 bases left between them. This CDR3 has 16 amino acids.

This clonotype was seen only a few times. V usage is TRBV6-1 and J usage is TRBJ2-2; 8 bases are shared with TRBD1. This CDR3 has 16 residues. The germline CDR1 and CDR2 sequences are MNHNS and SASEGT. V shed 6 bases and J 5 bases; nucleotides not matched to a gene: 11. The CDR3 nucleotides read TGTGCCAGCAGCGGACTCCAGGGGGCGCGGACCGGGGAGCTGTTTTTT. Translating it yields CASSGLQGARTGELFF.

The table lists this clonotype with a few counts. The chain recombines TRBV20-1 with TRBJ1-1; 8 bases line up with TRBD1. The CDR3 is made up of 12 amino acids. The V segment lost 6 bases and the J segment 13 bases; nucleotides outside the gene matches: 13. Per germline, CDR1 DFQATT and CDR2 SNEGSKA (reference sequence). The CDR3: CSAPHSDREVFF. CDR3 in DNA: TGCAGTGCCCCCCATTCGGACAGGGAGGTTTTCTTT.

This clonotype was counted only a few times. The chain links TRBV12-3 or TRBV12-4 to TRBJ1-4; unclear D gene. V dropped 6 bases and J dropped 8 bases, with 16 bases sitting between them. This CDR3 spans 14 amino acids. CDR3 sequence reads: CASRFRESGEKLFF. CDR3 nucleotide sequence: TGTGCCAGCAGATTTCGAGAGTCGGGCGAAAAACTGTTTTTT.

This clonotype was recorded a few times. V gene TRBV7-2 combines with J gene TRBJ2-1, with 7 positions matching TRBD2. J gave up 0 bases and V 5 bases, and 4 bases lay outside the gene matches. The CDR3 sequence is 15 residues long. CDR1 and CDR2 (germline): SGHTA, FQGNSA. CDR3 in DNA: TGTGCCAGCAGCGGGGGACTACTCTCCTACAATGAGCAGTTCTTC. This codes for CASSGGLLSYNEQFF. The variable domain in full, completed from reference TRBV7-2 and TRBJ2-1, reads GAGVSQSPSNKVTEKGKDVELRCDPISGHTALYWYRQSLGQGLEFLIYFQGNSAPDKSGLPSDRFSAERTGGSVSTLTIQRTQQEDSAVYLCASSGGLLSYNEQFFGPGTRLTVL.